This T cell receptor (beta chain) was captured by sequencing in a study of shared clonotypes between healthy human individuals. Study-wide results and caveats: Naive CD4 clonotypes overlapped across several donors at approximately 5.3%.

The germline gives CDR1 MNHEY, CDR2 SVGAGI. V shed 4 bases and J shed 7 bases, with 13 bases lying between them. This CDR3 comprises 13 residues. Sequencing was performed with immunoSEQ multiplex PCR; in TCRdb, only in-frame clones are kept and a portion is missing. The data show approximately 1.5 million clones, 95% to 99% seen once. Concerning this clone: The antigen is undetermined.

Material for sequencing was naive CD4+ T cells sorted from blood. Subset in this sample: CD45RA+ positively selected. The chain joins TRBV6-5 to TRBJ1-2, with no clear D. This receptor was identified in a man aged 30 to 45 in good health. The CDR3 region is CASSSGGFFGYTF. DNA for the CDR3: TGTGCCAGCAGTTCGGGAGGGTTTTTTGGCTACACCTTC.